A single sample is the source of the 15 T cell receptor beta chains below, sequenced in a study of Graves' ophthalmopathy and Graves' hyperthyroidism. Using RNA transcripts, the TCR beta CDR3 regions were amplified. Investigators did first-round RT-PCR with HTBI primers, then second-round multiplex PCR. Each CDR3 protein gets one entry after TCRdb re-called the multiplex PCR reads with MiXCR. The sample has around 1.1 million distinct CDR3 sequences, roughly 35% seen once. What was sequenced was peripheral blood or thyroid tissue (not recorded which). All receptors derive from an adult man with Graves' hyperthyroidism.

This chain links TRBV2 with TRBJ2-2, with no clear D. The V end lost 7 bases, the J end lost 2 bases, and 11 bases lay between the germline ends. CDR1 SNHLY and CDR2 FYNNEI come from the germline V gene. The length of the CDR3 is 14 residues. In DNA, the CDR3 is TGTGCCAGCACGGGTTTACTTAACACCGGGGAGCTGTTTTTT. Its translation is CASTGLLNTGELFF.

This clonotype was picked up many times. This rearrangement joins TRBV9 to TRBJ2-5; 8 bases line up with TRBD2. Per the germline V gene, CDR1 is SGDLS and CDR2 is YYNGEE. This CDR3 spans 17 amino acids. V lost 0 bases and J lost 4; bases outside the gene matches: 11. CDR3 loop: CASSVGISGDGGETQYF. For the CDR3, the DNA is TGTGCCAGCAGCGTAGGAATTAGCGGGGATGGCGGAGAGACCCAGTACTTC. The full variable domain, rest sourced from reference TRBV9 and TRBJ2-5, is DSGVTQTPKHLITATGQRVTLRCSPRSGDLSVYWYQQSLDQGLQFLIQYYNGEERAKGNILERFSAQQFPDLHSELNLSSLELGDSALYFCASSVGISGDGGETQYFGPGTRLLVL.

In this sample, this clonotype turned up a few times. CDR3 loop: CASSQARGGLYEQYF. The CDR3 DNA is TGCGCCAGCAGCCAAGCCAGGGGCGGACTCTACGAGCAGTACTTC. V gene TRBV4-1 combines with J gene TRBJ2-7, with TRBD1 as a possible D gene (6 bases). The germline V and J ends were trimmed by 1 base and 3 bases, with 13 bases remaining between them. The germline V gene has CDR1 MGHRA and CDR2 YSYEKL. The CDR3 covers 15 residues.

The genes are TRBV10-3 and TRBJ1-2; D may be TRBD1 (6 bases). Germline CDR1 and CDR2: ENHRY and SYGVKD. V gave up 10 bases and J gave up 0 bases, with 24 bases separating them. The CDR3 contains 17 residues. The CDR3 coding sequence is TGTGCCAGCAGCTTGGGGGGGGGCTCGTCTGCTAACTATGGCTACACCTTC. Protein product: CASSLGGGSSANYGYTF.

The chain carries TRBV27 and TRBJ1-2; D remains ambiguous. V was shortened by 7 bases and J by 0 bases, with 9 bases between the two germline ends. The CDR3 contains 13 residues. Germline assignment: CDR1 MNHEY and CDR2 SMNVEV (reference sequence). CDR3 nucleotides: TGTGCCAGCACCCCCGGTCCTAACTATGGCTACACCTTC. It is translated as CASTPGPNYGYTF.

This clonotype has a single count. The chain uses TRBV10-3 and TRBJ1-2, with D perhaps TRBD1 (6 bases). The CDR3 is 15 amino acids. Germline assignment: CDR1 ENHRY and CDR2 SYGVKD. V dropped 10 bases and J dropped 2 bases, with 20 bases sitting between them. CDR3 in DNA: TGTGCCAGCAGACCCGCGAGGACAGTAAACTATGGCTACACCTTC. Its translation: CASRPARTVNYGYTF.

This clonotype has just a few counts. The genes are TRBV10-1 and TRBJ1-6, with unresolved D. The V end lost 0 bases, the J end lost 7 bases, and 10 bases lay between the germline ends. The CDR3 is 15 residues long. In germline, CDR1 is WNHNN, CDR2 SYGVQD (reference sequence). CDR3 DNA: TGCGCCAGCAGTGAGTCGATGGTAGAGAATTCACCCCTCCACTTT. Amino acid sequence: CASSESMVENSPLHF.

The chain employs TRBV2 and TRBJ2-7, with 14 bases that match TRBD2. V was pared by 6 bases and J by 0 bases, with 10 bases of the junction left unmatched. CDR1 SNHLY and CDR2 FYNNEI come from the germline V gene. CDR3 length equals 18 residues. The CDR3 DNA reads TGTGCCAGCAGGACCCCGGGACTAGCGGGGGTTAGCTCCTACGAGCAGTACTTC. Protein sequence: CASRTPGLAGVSSYEQYF.

Regarding this clonotype: A much larger clonotype is one base distant, so this may be a read error. The CDR3 coding sequence is TGTGCCAGCAGCGATGGGACTAGCGGGGGTGAGCTGTACTTC. Amino acids: CASSDGTSGGELYF. This chain uses TRBV7-9 with TRBJ2-7; 14 bases fit TRBD2. This CDR3 is 14 amino acids long. Germline assignment: CDR1 SEHNR and CDR2 FQNEAQ (reference sequence).

This clonotype was observed a few times. The chain is built from TRBV10-3 and TRBJ1-5; D is uncertain. The V gene's germline CDR1 is ENHRY and CDR2 SYGVKD. V lost 10 bases and J 6 bases, leaving 22 bases between the germline ends. The CDR3 extends over 15 amino acids. The CDR3 region is CASSPVEGRTQPQHF. In DNA, the CDR3 is TGTGCCAGCAGCCCAGTGGAGGGCAGGACTCAGCCCCAGCATTTT.

The rearrangement uses TRBV29-1 and TRBJ2-5, with a weak D call TRBD2 (5 bases). Germline assignment: CDR1 SQVTM and CDR2 ANQGSEA. Trimming removed 5 bases at V and 2 bases at J, with 21 bases between. This CDR3 has 16 residues. The CDR3 region is CSVRGWREGEQETQYF. DNA of the CDR3: TGCAGCGTTAGAGGGTGGAGAGAGGGCGAGCAAGAGACCCAGTACTTC.

In its sample, this clonotype was seen a few times. The genes are TRBV24-1 and TRBJ2-5; the D gene could be TRBD1 or TRBD2 (5 bases each). The germline V gene encodes CDR1 KGHDR and CDR2 SFDVKD. This CDR3 has 15 amino acids. Trimming left V 7 bases short and J 4 bases short, with 18 bases between. The CDR3: CATSMAGTSIETQYF. CDR3 DNA: TGTGCCACCAGCATGGCAGGGACCTCCATAGAGACCCAGTACTTC.

This clonotype was detected ten times or more. V usage is TRBV19 and J usage is TRBJ2-7, with 8 bases lining up with TRBD1. Germline V gene lookup returns CDR1 LNHDA and CDR2 SQIVND (reference sequence). J lost 3 bases, V lost 5 bases, and 12 bases had no gene match. The CDR3 consists of 16 residues. Written as DNA, the CDR3 is TGTGCCAGTAGTGCCGGACAGGGCAAAGGAATCTACGAGCAGTACTTC. It codes for CASSAGQGKGIYEQYF.

CDR3 DNA: TGTGCCAGCAGTTTTGGGGGCCTCGGGTCCGGGGGTGTAGGGGCCAACGTCCTGACTTTC. Protein: CASSFGGLGSGGVGANVLTF. The chain joins TRBV12-3 or TRBV12-4 to TRBJ2-6; D is possibly TRBD1 or TRBD2 (6 bases each). The CDR3 contains 20 residues. Trimming left V 3 bases short and J 4 bases short, with 25 bases between.

The sample holds a few counts of this clonotype. A read error may account for a junction end that differs from germline. The chain uses TRBV5-1 and TRBJ1-2; tentatively, D is TRBD1 (5 bases). The germline V gene has CDR1 SGHRS and CDR2 YFSETQ. The CDR3 has 11 amino acids. In DNA, the CDR3 is TGCGCCAGCACCACAGGCCAGGGCTTGGCCTTC. Its protein is CASTTGQGLAF.